The present T cell receptor beta chain was sequenced within a study of response to subunit inactivated influenza vaccine. General study points: The authors put forward the suggestion that each seasonal influenza vaccination may bring in only a limited number of new T cells.

This clonotype showed up just a few times. Antigen specificity is unknown. This CDR3 contains 15 residues. CDR1 and CDR2 (germline): SNHLY, FYNNEI. V lost 7 bases to trimming and J lost 4 bases; unmatched junction nucleotides: 8. One entry per CDR3 protein, called by TCRdb with MiXCR from the RT-PCR reads. The sample lists hundreds of thousands of distinct CDR3 sequences; 12% to 15% were seen once. Source: PBMCs from blood, taken approximately 15 days before vaccination. This TCR was recovered from a man aged 50-60 years who received an inactivated influenza vaccine. The J gene is TRBJ2-5, the V gene TRBV2; TRBD2 matches at 11 bases. For the CDR3, the DNA is TGTGCCAGCACCCTACTAGCGGGGGCTGGAGAGACCCAGTACTTC. It encodes CASTLLAGAGETQYF.